The 21 T cell receptor beta chains given below trace back to one sample, sequenced in a study of breast tumors, draining lymph nodes, adjacent tissues. MiXCR was run by TCRdb on the multiplex PCR reads, yielding one entry per CDR3 protein. The table shows about 270,000 distinct CDR3 sequences, with around 30% occurring only once. The lymph nodes were axillary draining lymph nodes from breast cancer patients. Input material: axillary lymph node tissue. These receptors all come from a female donor with breast cancer. Some clones in this sample may be carry-over from other donors' samples.

This clonotype was seen ten or more times. The chain joins TRBV19 to TRBJ1-3; D possibly corresponds to TRBD1 (6 bases). Germline V CDR1 and CDR2: LNHDA, SQIVND (reference sequence). This CDR3 has 14 amino acids. The V gene lost 7 bases and the J gene lost 0 bases, with 10 bases spanning the gap. The CDR3 sequence is CASNRDPSGNTIYF. The CDR3 DNA is TGTGCCAGTAACAGGGACCCCTCTGGAAACACCATATATTTT. Supplemented by reference TRBV19 and TRBJ1-3, the full variable domain reads DGGITQSPKYLFRKEGQNVTLSCEQNLNHDAMYWYRQDPGQGLRLIYYSQIVNDFQKGDIAEGYSVSREKKESFPLTVTSAQKNPTAFYLCASNRDPSGNTIYFGEGSWLTVV.

As for this clonotype: Since a much larger clone is just one base distant, this may be a read error. The chain combines TRBV4-3 with TRBJ2-2; no definite D call. Germline V CDR1 and CDR2: LGHNA, YSLEER. The V end lost 0 bases, the J end lost 3 bases, and 11 bases lay between the germline ends. CDR3 length: 16 residues. The CDR3 loop reads CASSQDGKLHTGELFF. CDR3 bases: TGCGCCAGCAGCCAAGATGGCAAGTTGCACACCGGGGAGCTGTTTTTT.

This clonotype has ten or more counts. The J gene is TRBJ2-7, the V gene TRBV4-2; the D call may be TRBD1 or TRBD2 (5 bases each). Germline CDR1 LGHNA, CDR2 YNFKEQ. Trimming shortened V by 4 bases and J by 5 bases, and 18 bases separated the two germline ends. There are 15 residues in the CDR3. DNA for the CDR3: TGTGCCAGCAGCCGCTTTACCGCGAGGGGCGACGAGCAGTACTTC. Encoded protein: CASSRFTARGDEQYF.

This clonotype showed up many times. The V and J genes are TRBV7-9 and TRBJ2-5; TRBD2 might be the D (6 bases). Trimming pared 5 bases from V and 5 bases from J, leaving 18 bases between. The CDR3 sequence is 15 residues long. The germline V gene has CDR1 SEHNR and CDR2 FQNEAQ (reference sequence). This chain's CDR3 is CASSTRRAGGETQYF. The CDR3 coding sequence is TGTGCCAGCAGCACCCGGAGGGCCGGTGGGGAGACCCAGTACTTC.

Comments on this clonotype: Being one base from a much bigger clone, this may be a read error. No conserved phenylalanine or tryptophan is present at the end of the CDR3, so a read error is the likely explanation. This chain connects TRBV5-4 to TRBJ1-2; D may be TRBD1 (6 bases). This CDR3 has 13 residues. V was trimmed by 4 bases and J by 7 bases, leaving 14 bases between them. In germline, CDR1 is SGHNT, CDR2 YYREEE (reference sequence). The CDR3 sequence: CASSLQGVGGYTL. The CDR3 DNA sequence: TGTGCCAGCAGCCTACAGGGCGTCGGTGGCTACACCCTC.

This clonotype has at least ten counts. The chain employs TRBV20-1 and TRBJ2-1; 13 positions agree with TRBD2. This CDR3 is 16 amino acids long. After removal of 5 bases from V and 6 bases from J, the junction contained 10 bases not matched to a gene. CDR1 is DFQATT and CDR2 is SNEGSKA in the germline V gene (reference sequence). Here the CDR3 reads CSARLVGLAGVNEQFF. CDR3 coding DNA: TGCAGTGCTCGGTTAGTTGGACTAGCGGGAGTCAATGAGCAGTTCTTC.

This clonotype appeared many times. V and J are TRBV28 and TRBJ2-2; D is perhaps TRBD1 (6 bases). CDR3 length: 16 amino acids. Per the germline V gene, CDR1 is MDHEN and CDR2 is SYDVKM. The V and J ends lost 4 bases and 0 bases respectively, with 12 bases between them. CDR3 coding DNA: TGTGCCAGCAGTTCACCGGGACAAACGAACACCGGGGAGCTGTTTTTT. Translating gives CASSSPGQTNTGELFF. Full variable domain (rest looked up from reference TRBV28 and TRBJ2-2): DVKVTQSSRYLVKRTGEKVFLECVQDMDHENMFWYRQDPGLGLRLIYFSYDVKMKEKGDIPEGYSVSREKKERFSLILESASTNQTSMYLCASSSPGQTNTGELFFGEGSRLTVL.

This clonotype appeared many times. The V call is TRBV19, the J call TRBJ2-2; the D gene is possibly TRBD2 (5 bases). Germline CDR1 reads LNHDA; CDR2 reads SQIVND (reference sequence). The ends were cut back, 4 bases at V and 7 bases at J, with 13 bases in the middle. The CDR3 length is 14 residues. The CDR3 DNA is TGTGCCAGTAGTAAAGGATTCGGAGGCGGGGAGCTGTTTTTT. Residues: CASSKGFGGGELFF. Together with reference TRBV19 and TRBJ2-2, the CDR3 gives the full variable domain: DGGITQSPKYLFRKEGQNVTLSCEQNLNHDAMYWYRQDPGQGLRLIYYSQIVNDFQKGDIAEGYSVSREKKESFPLTVTSAQKNPTAFYLCASSKGFGGGELFFGEGSRLTVL.

On this clonotype itself: This CDR3 is missing its conserved last phenylalanine or tryptophan, likely due to a read error. The chain combines TRBV3-1 with TRBJ2-5, with 8 positions matching TRBD2. Germline assignment: CDR1 LGHDT and CDR2 YNNKEL (reference sequence). This CDR3 is built from 15 residues. V gave up 1 base and J gave up 3 bases; unmatched junction bases: 4. CDR3 sequence: CASSQGAGGEETQYL. The CDR3 DNA reads TGTGCCAGCAGCCAAGGGGCGGGAGGAGAAGAGACCCAGTACCTC.

This clonotype was picked up many times. The genes are TRBV29-1 and TRBJ2-3; D gene uncertain. V lost 8 bases and J 5 bases, leaving 8 bases between the germline ends. The CDR3 consists of 10 residues. Per germline, CDR1 SQVTM and CDR2 ANQGSEA. As DNA, the CDR3 is TGCAGCCCCTGGAAAGATACGCAGTATTTT. This translates into CSPWKDTQYF.

This clonotype was found a few times. An end of the junction does not agree with germline; a read error may underlie this. The chain has TRBV24-1 and TRBJ2-3; 12 bases fit TRBD2. Germline V gene data show CDR1 as KGHDR and CDR2 as SFDVKD. This CDR3 region has 16 residues. The CDR3 loop is CASSVRLAGEADTQYF. The CDR3 coding sequence is TGTGCCAGCAGTGTACGACTAGCGGGAGAGGCAGATACGCAGTATTTT.

On this clonotype: Germline is not matched at one junction end, which may reflect a read error. CDR3 in amino acids: CTSSYGPNSDGYTF. CDR3 nucleotide sequence: TGTACCAGCAGCTACGGACCCAACTCCGATGGCTACACCTTC. The rearrangement links TRBV5-8 to TRBJ1-2; no definite D call. There are 14 residues in the CDR3. Germline V gene lookup returns CDR1 SGHTS and CDR2 YDEGEE.

J is TRBJ1-6 and V is TRBV10-3, with 8 bases fitting TRBD1. J was trimmed by 8 bases and V by 5 bases; bases with no gene match: 8. This CDR3 is built from 15 residues. The germline V gene has CDR1 ENHRY and CDR2 SYGVKD. CDR3 nucleotides: TGTGCCATCAGTCTCGGACAGGGTCTTGATTCACCCCTCCACTTT. It codes for CAISLGQGLDSPLHF.

This clonotype was seen ten or more times. The chain employs TRBV11-2 and TRBJ2-5; tentatively, D is TRBD2 (5 bases). The V and J ends lost 2 bases and 4 bases respectively, with 11 bases between them. CDR3 length equals 14 residues. The germline V gene has CDR1 SGHAT and CDR2 FQNNGV. CDR3 in DNA: TGTGCCAGCAGCTTAAGGGCAGCGGCAGAGACCCAGTACTTC. Amino acids: CASSLRAAAETQYF.

The chain joins TRBV7-9 to TRBJ2-5; 12 bases are shared with TRBD2. Germline V gives CDR1 SEHNR, CDR2 FQNEAQ (reference sequence). The trim removed 2 bases at V and 7 bases at J, leaving 5 bases unmatched. The CDR3 is 15 amino acids. The CDR3 bases are TGTGCCAGCAGCTTACTAGCGGGAGGGCCGGGGACCCAGTACTTC. Translation gives CASSLLAGGPGTQYF.

Many counts were recorded for this clonotype. V usage is TRBV7-6 and J usage is TRBJ2-1; 7 bases are a match to TRBD2. This CDR3 spans 15 amino acids. V was pared by 5 bases and J by 4 bases, with 8 bases of the junction left unmatched. Germline V CDR1 and CDR2: SGHVS, FNYEAQ. CDR3: CASSPQSGVYNEQFF. CDR3 bases: TGTGCCAGCAGCCCCCAAAGCGGGGTGTACAATGAGCAGTTCTTC.

In this sample, this clonotype turned up many times. V gene TRBV11-2 combines with J gene TRBJ1-2, with unresolved D. Germline CDR1 reads SGHAT; CDR2 reads FQNNGV. The length of the CDR3 is 13 residues. V was shortened by 0 bases and J by 7 bases, with 9 bases between the two germline ends. CDR3 sequence: CASSLDGRSGYTF. CDR3 DNA sequence: TGTGCCAGCAGCTTAGATGGCAGGTCTGGCTACACCTTC. The full variable domain, with the rest looked up from reference TRBV11-2 and TRBJ1-2, is EAGVAQSPRYKIIEKRQSVAFWCNPISGHATLYWYQQILGQGPKLLIQFQNNGVVDDSQLPKDRFSAERLKGVDSTLKIQPAKLEDSAVYLCASSLDGRSGYTFGSGTRLTVV.

The rearrangement uses TRBV7-9 and TRBJ2-7; TRBD2 matches 8 bases. Germline-derived CDR1 and CDR2 are SEHNR and FQNEAQ (reference sequence). V trimming: 6 bases; J trimming: 7 bases; junction bases outside the gene matches: 14. The CDR3 is 15 amino acids. CDR3 bases: TGTGCCAGCAGGCCCCCCGGGCGGGGGGCGGGTGAGCAGTACTTC. This translates into CASRPPGRGAGEQYF.

At least ten counts were recorded for this clonotype. This chain connects TRBV6-6 to TRBJ1-2, with D uncertain. V was cut by 5 bases and J by 6 bases, with 13 bases left in between. The germline V gene has CDR1 MNHNY and CDR2 SVGAGI (reference sequence). The CDR3 spans 13 residues. The CDR3, as DNA: TGTGCCAGCAGTGCGGACCATGTGGATGGCTACACCTTC. It specifies CASSADHVDGYTF.

At least ten counts were recorded for this clonotype. This rearrangement joins TRBV20-1 to TRBJ2-5; 9 bases match TRBD1. CDR1 is DFQATT and CDR2 is SNEGSKA in the germline V gene (reference sequence). CDR3 length equals 16 residues. With 3 bases clipped from V and 2 bases from J, the junction kept 10 bases outside the gene matches. The CDR3 here is CSASDNRDREQETQYF. As DNA, the CDR3 is TGCAGTGCTAGCGATAACCGGGACAGGGAGCAAGAGACCCAGTACTTC.

A note on this clonotype: As the CDR3 is not closed by the conserved phenylalanine or tryptophan, this likely results from a read error. The V call is TRBV20-1, the J call TRBJ1-6, with D perhaps matching TRBD1 (5 bases). Germline V gives CDR1 DFQATT, CDR2 SNEGSKA (reference sequence). CDR3 length: 15 amino acids. As DNA, the CDR3 is TGCAGTGCTAGAGTGGGGGGGTTAGATAATCCACCCCTCCACTCT. Its protein product is CSARVGGLDNPPLHS.